These 26 T cell receptor beta chains came from one sample sequenced in a study of beta chain features in type 1 diabetes. Isolated RNA was reverse transcribed in full, so expressed TCRB transcripts were sequenced. The table came from immunoSEQ multiplex PCR; TCRdb's copy has only in-frame clones and leaves some out. The profile shows 350,000 to 400,000 clones, about 16% of them singletons. The sample comprised naive CD4+ T cells from blood. The receptors shown here come from a woman aged 18 to 35 in good health.

This clone was picked up a small number of times. The chain couples TRBV5-6 to TRBJ2-5; no clear D gene. CDR3 length: 13 amino acids. The V gene lost 0 bases and the J gene lost 4 bases, with 7 bases spanning the gap. Per germline, CDR1 SGHDT and CDR2 YYEEEE. DNA for the CDR3: TGTGCCAGCAGCTTGGGGGCGAGAGAGACCCAGTACTTC. Translation: CASSLGARETQYF.

This clone occurred a few times. The J gene is TRBJ1-2, the V gene TRBV11-1, with a tentative D call TRBD1 (6 bases). Trimming took off 2 bases at V and 4 bases at J, with 17 bases between the two ends. This CDR3 spans 16 amino acids. Germline V CDR1 and CDR2: SGHAT, FQDESV (reference sequence). CDR3 nucleotide sequence: TGTGCCAGCAGCTTAAACCGCCACCCAGGGGCCTATGGCTACACCTTC. Translating gives CASSLNRHPGAYGYTF. The variable domain in full, with the rest retrieved from reference TRBV11-1 and TRBJ1-2, is EAEVAQSPRYKITEKSQAVAFWCDPISGHATLYWYRQILGQGPELLVQFQDESVVDDSQLPKDRFSAERLKGVDSTLKIQPAELGDSAMYLCASSLNRHPGAYGYTFGSGTRLTVV.

The chain is built from TRBV2 and TRBJ2-7, with D possibly matching TRBD2 (7 bases). The CDR3 consists of 16 residues. Germline values: CDR1 SNHLY, CDR2 FYNNEI. Deletions cut 6 bases from V and 3 bases from J, with 21 bases between. CDR3 loop: CASSKGGVGPRYEQYF. In nucleotides, the CDR3 is TGTGCCAGCAGCAAAGGGGGGGTCGGACCTCGCTACGAGCAGTACTTC.

J is TRBJ1-5 and V is TRBV30, with D perhaps TRBD1 (5 bases). The germline V and J ends were trimmed by 3 bases and 4 bases, with 10 bases remaining between them. Germline V gene data show CDR1 as GTSNPN and CDR2 as SVGIG (reference sequence). This CDR3 region has 13 residues. CDR3 nucleotide sequence: TGTGCCTGGAGCCGGGGGTGGAATCAGCCCCAGCATTTT. Translating it yields CAWSRGWNQPQHF.

The V call is TRBV9, the J call TRBJ2-1; the match to TRBD2 covers 12 bases. This CDR3 contains 17 residues. The V gene end was trimmed by 3 bases and the J gene end by 7 bases; junction bases not matched to a gene: 11. CDR1 and CDR2 (germline): SGDLS, YYNGEE. The CDR3 DNA reads as TGTGCCAGCAGCGCGCTAGGACTAGCGGGAATGTCGAATGAGCAGTTCTTC. Amino acids: CASSALGLAGMSNEQFF.

This clone was seen more than once but under ten times. The chain has TRBV28 and TRBJ1-2; D might be TRBD1 (5 bases). The CDR3 consists of 14 residues. Trimming stripped 4 bases from V and 4 bases from J, with 13 bases between. The germline V gene has CDR1 MDHEN and CDR2 SYDVKM. The CDR3 here is CASSSAGHVYGYTF. Written as DNA, the CDR3 is TGTGCCAGCAGTTCGGCAGGGCACGTCTATGGCTACACCTTC.

This clone occurred a few times. The rearrangement joins TRBV4-1 to TRBJ1-1; D not certain. Per germline, CDR1 MGHRA and CDR2 YSYEKL. This CDR3 is built from 14 residues. V lost 4 bases and J 5 bases, leaving 14 bases between the germline ends. CDR3 sequence: CASSPGAGRTEAFF. The CDR3 nucleotides read TGCGCCAGCAGCCCCGGTGCAGGAAGAACTGAAGCTTTCTTT.

The sample holds a few counts of this clone. This sequence joins TRBV30 and TRBJ1-1; D may be TRBD1 (5 bases). Per the germline V gene, CDR1 is GTSNPN and CDR2 is SVGIG (reference sequence). The CDR3 spans 13 residues. Trimming took 4 bases from V and 0 from J, leaving 9 bases between them. The CDR3 protein is CAWKSGLNTEAFF. The CDR3 coding sequence is TGTGCCTGGAAGTCAGGGTTGAACACTGAAGCTTTCTTT.

This clone has more than one count but fewer than ten. The chain combines TRBV9 with TRBJ2-5; TRBD2 agrees at 14 bases. Germline CDR1 and CDR2: SGDLS and YYNGEE. CDR3 size: 18 residues. V trimming: 0 bases; J trimming: 2 bases; junction bases outside the gene matches: 6. The CDR3 bases are TGTGCCAGCAGCGTAGAGGGACTAGCGGGAGCCACACAAGAGACCCAGTACTTC. Residues: CASSVEGLAGATQETQYF.

This clone was counted a few times. The chain joins TRBV9 to TRBJ2-5; 11 bases fit TRBD1. Germline loops: CDR1 SGDLS, CDR2 YYNGEE. The CDR3 sequence is 15 residues long. Trimming took 3 bases from V and 1 from J; bases not matched to a gene: 2. The CDR3 DNA reads as TGTGCCAGCAGCGGGGGACAGGGGGGCCAAGAGACCCAGTACTTC. Its protein product is CASSGGQGGQETQYF.

V and J are TRBV18 and TRBJ2-3, with TRBD2 as a possible D gene (5 bases). Trimming left V 7 bases short and J 5 bases short, with 13 bases between. The CDR3 is 13 residues long. CDR1 and CDR2 from the germline V gene are KGHSH and LQKENI. CDR3 region: CASFDYLEDTQYF. The CDR3 DNA is TGTGCCAGCTTCGACTATTTAGAAGATACGCAGTATTTT. Filled out from reference TRBV18 and TRBJ2-3, the complete variable domain reads NAGVMQNPRHLVRRRGQEARLRCSPMKGHSHVYWYRQLPEEGLKFMVYLQKENIIDESGMPKERFSAEFPKEGPSILRIQQVVRGDSAAYFCASFDYLEDTQYFGPGTRLTVL.

The V gene is TRBV19, the J gene TRBJ1-5; possibly TRBD1 for D (6 bases). CDR3 length equals 16 residues. Germline values: CDR1 LNHDA, CDR2 SQIVND (reference sequence). V lost 7 bases and J lost 0, with 16 bases in between. The CDR3 sequence is CASIPGQSYSNQPQHF. Written as DNA, the CDR3 is TGTGCCAGTATCCCCGGACAGAGCTATAGCAATCAGCCCCAGCATTTT.

This clone was counted a few times. The chain uses TRBV5-1 and TRBJ2-7; 7 bases map to TRBD2. V dropped 4 bases and J dropped 3; count of bases not matched to a gene: 1. There are 12 residues in the CDR3. The germline V gene encodes CDR1 SGHRS and CDR2 YFSETQ. CDR3 sequence: CASSGEGYEQYF. CDR3 nucleotides: TGCGCCAGCAGCGGGGAGGGCTACGAGCAGTACTTC.

The chain uses TRBV29-1 and TRBJ1-2, with 9 bases that match TRBD1. After removal of 6 bases from V and 4 bases from J, the junction contained 9 bases not matched to a gene. The germline gives CDR1 SQVTM, CDR2 ANQGSEA. This CDR3 contains 14 residues. In nucleotides, the CDR3 is TGCAGCGTGAAAACAGGGGGCGCAGGCTATGGCTACACCTTC. Its translation is CSVKTGGAGYGYTF.

This clone was counted only a few times. The CDR3: CASSSSPGTGELFF. In nucleotides, the CDR3 is TGCGCCAGCAGCTCCTCCCCCGGCACCGGGGAGCTGTTTTTT. The rearrangement joins TRBV4-3 to TRBJ2-2; D remains unclear. The V end lost 5 bases, the J end lost 4 bases, and 11 bases lay between the germline ends. CDR1 and CDR2 from the germline V gene are LGHNA and YSLEER. The CDR3 has 14 residues.

This clone has more than one count but fewer than ten. The V and J genes are TRBV7-2 and TRBJ2-5; TRBD1 might be the D (5 bases). CDR3 length: 16 amino acids. Germline V gene sequence: CDR1 SGHTA, CDR2 FQGNSA. The V end was cut by 6 bases, the J end by 0 bases, with 17 bases between. The CDR3 DNA sequence: TGTGCCAGCAGTCAGGGATACTCCCTGTACCAAGAGACCCAGTACTTC. It codes for CASSQGYSLYQETQYF.

This clone was recorded a few times. Written as DNA, the CDR3 is TGCGCCAGCAGGGGGACAGGGGGGAGAAATAACTATGGCTACACCTTC. This translates into CASRGTGGRNNYGYTF. The chain uses TRBV4-1 and TRBJ1-2; 11 bases fit TRBD1. Germline CDR1 MGHRA, CDR2 YSYEKL. V shed 6 bases, J shed 1 base, and the junction held 7 bases outside the gene matches. The CDR3 is 16 residues long.

This chain links TRBV2 with TRBJ2-2; TRBD1 might be the D (6 bases). V was clipped by 4 bases and J by 4 bases, with 13 bases between them. The CDR3 runs 15 residues. Germline assignment: CDR1 SNHLY and CDR2 FYNNEI. The CDR3 loop reads CASSVLQGSTGELFF. In DNA form, the CDR3 reads TGTGCCAGCAGTGTCCTACAGGGCTCCACCGGGGAGCTGTTTTTT.

This clone was picked up a small number of times. The chain has TRBV6-5 and TRBJ1-5, with 7 nucleotides matching TRBD1. V gave up 4 bases and J gave up 3 bases; unmatched junction bases: 6. Germline CDR1 is MNHEY and CDR2 is SVGAGI. This CDR3 has 15 residues. CDR3 in amino acids: CASSSGQWTNQPQHF. CDR3 DNA sequence: TGTGCCAGCAGTTCGGGACAGTGGACCAATCAGCCCCAGCATTTT.

This CDR3 is CASSLPHLAGAEQFF. Written as DNA, the CDR3 is TGTGCCAGCAGTTTACCCCATCTAGCGGGAGCTGAGCAGTTCTTC. The chain couples TRBV28 to TRBJ2-1; 10 nucleotides line up with TRBD2. Per the germline V gene, CDR1 is MDHEN and CDR2 is SYDVKM. Unmatched junction bases numbered 7, after V lost 2 bases and J lost 9 bases. The CDR3 has 15 residues.

This clone has more than one count but fewer than ten. The rearrangement uses TRBV5-1 and TRBJ1-1, with D tentatively TRBD1 (6 bases). This CDR3 spans 13 amino acids. Trimming removed 0 bases from V and 11 bases from J, with 14 bases in between. The germline gives CDR1 SGHRS, CDR2 YFSETQ. The CDR3 reads CASSLGTDRGAFF. The CDR3 coding sequence is TGCGCCAGCAGCTTGGGGACAGACCGCGGGGCTTTCTTT.

This chain connects TRBV6-5 to TRBJ2-7; tentative D call: TRBD2 (6 bases). CDR1 is MNHEY, CDR2 SVGAGI, per germline. CDR3 size: 14 residues. Between the trimmed V and J ends, which lost 0 bases and 6 bases, there was a span of 12 bases. CDR3 DNA sequence: TGTGCCAGCAGTTACTCCACGGGAGCGGTCGAGCAGTACTTC. It codes for CASSYSTGAVEQYF.

CDR3 in DNA: TGCGCCAGCAGCCCCCGGGGTGACAGGGGCTACAATGAGCAGTTCTTC. Encoded protein: CASSPRGDRGYNEQFF. The chain couples TRBV5-1 to TRBJ2-1, with TRBD1 matching 8 bases. This CDR3 contains 16 residues. The ends lost 4 bases at V and 3 bases at J; junction bases unmatched: 9. Germline V gene data show CDR1 as SGHRS and CDR2 as YFSETQ. Together with reference TRBV5-1 and TRBJ2-1, the CDR3 gives the full variable domain: KAGVTQTPRYLIKTRGQQVTLSCSPISGHRSVSWYQQTPGQGLQFLFEYFSETQRNKGNFPGRFSGRQFSNSRSEMNVSTLELGDSALYLCASSPRGDRGYNEQFFGPGTRLTVL.

The chain carries TRBV13 and TRBJ2-5; no clear D gene. Looked up from germline, CDR1 is PRHDT and CDR2 is FYEKMQ (reference sequence). The CDR3 contains 12 residues. With 2 bases removed from V and 6 bases from J, the gap between germline ends came to 7 bases. The CDR3 DNA follows: TGTGCCAGCAGCTTACGGGTGAAGACCCAGTACTTC. This sequence encodes CASSLRVKTQYF.

This clone occurred a few times. The rearrangement joins TRBV4-2 to TRBJ1-1, with 10 bases that match TRBD1. Trimming removed 0 bases from V and 10 bases from J; junction bases left unmatched: 2. The V gene's germline CDR1 is LGHNA and CDR2 YNFKEQ. The CDR3 is 13 amino acids. The CDR3 DNA is TGTGCCAGCAGCCAAGACGGACAGGGGGGAGCTTTCTTT. Translation gives CASSQDGQGGAFF.

This clone was counted a few times. V and J are TRBV2 and TRBJ2-7; TRBD2 agrees at 9 bases. V lost 6 bases and J lost 6; bases outside the gene matches: 33. The germline gives CDR1 SNHLY, CDR2 FYNNEI. This CDR3 contains 22 residues. The CDR3 is CASRAGTTVTHSGRGLVREQYF. The CDR3 DNA sequence: TGTGCCAGCAGAGCCGGGACGACAGTCACACATAGCGGGAGAGGTCTGGTCCGCGAGCAGTACTTC.